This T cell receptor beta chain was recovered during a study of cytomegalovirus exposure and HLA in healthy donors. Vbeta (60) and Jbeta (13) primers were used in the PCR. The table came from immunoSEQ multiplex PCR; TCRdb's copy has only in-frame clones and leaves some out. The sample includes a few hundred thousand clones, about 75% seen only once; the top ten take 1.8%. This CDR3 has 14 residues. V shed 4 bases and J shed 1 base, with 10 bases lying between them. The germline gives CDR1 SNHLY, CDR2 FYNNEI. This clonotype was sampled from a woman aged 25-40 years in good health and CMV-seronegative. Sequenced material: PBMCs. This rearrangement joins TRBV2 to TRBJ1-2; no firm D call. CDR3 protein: CASSATAFNYGYTF. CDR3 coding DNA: TGTGCCAGCAGTGCCACAGCTTTTAACTATGGCTACACCTTC.